The 10 T cell receptor beta chains given below trace back to one sample, sequenced in a study of blood T cell repertoires in COVID-19. Some clones are missing from TCRdb's copy, which holds only in-frame ones; the method was immunoSEQ multiplex PCR. The sample has approximately 89,000 clones, 80% to 95% seen once. The specimen was peripheral blood. Receptors were obtained from a woman between 55 and 75 years old with active COVID-19.

V and J are TRBV28 and TRBJ1-5; the match to TRBD1 covers 7 bases. The V gene end was trimmed by 2 bases and the J gene end by 1 base; junction bases not matched to a gene: 2. The CDR3 runs 15 residues. Germline CDR1 reads MDHEN; CDR2 reads SYDVKM. For the CDR3, the DNA is TGTGCCAGCAGTTTAATACAGGGGAGCAATCAGCCCCAGCATTTT. As protein: CASSLIQGSNQPQHF.

The V call is TRBV24-1, the J call TRBJ2-1, with 9 positions matching TRBD2. Trimming cost V 3 bases and J 5 bases; bases outside gene matches: 7. Germline assignment: CDR1 KGHDR and CDR2 SFDVKD. The CDR3 runs to 16 residues. Here the CDR3 reads CATSDVSGRKNNEQFF. The CDR3 bases are TGTGCCACCAGTGATGTGAGCGGGAGGAAGAACAATGAGCAGTTCTTC.

The CDR3 protein is CASSKTVSNQPQHF. The CDR3, as DNA: TGTGCCAGCAGTAAGACAGTAAGCAATCAGCCCCAGCATTTT. The V gene is TRBV6-5, the J gene TRBJ1-5, with a weak D call TRBD1 (5 bases). This CDR3 region has 14 residues. Trimming removed 5 bases from V and 1 base from J, with 9 bases in between. Germline-derived CDR1 and CDR2 are MNHEY and SVGAGI.

V and J are TRBV21-1 and TRBJ2-1; TRBD2 reflects the table's D call only, with no check against the DNA. TRBV21-1 is recorded as a pseudogene. The CDR3 has 19 residues. CDR3 residues: CASRDPGQGDLAGPTEQFF. CDR3 coding DNA: TGTGCCAGCCGTGACCCGGGACAGGGGGATCTAGCGGGGCCCACCGAGCAGTTCTTC.

The chain is built from TRBV7-8 and TRBJ1-1; 8 bases agree with TRBD1. Per germline, CDR1 SGHVS and CDR2 FQNEAQ. The length of the CDR3 is 17 residues. The J segment lost 0 bases and the V segment lost 3 bases, leaving 9 bases of the junction unmatched. CDR3 nucleotides: TGTGCCAGCAGCTTTCGGGGTGGCAGGGGGCTGAACACTGAAGCTTTCTTT. This sequence encodes CASSFRGGRGLNTEAFF.

This clone has just one count. The rearrangement joins TRBV28 to TRBJ2-7, with D possibly being TRBD1 (5 bases). V was cut by 2 bases and J by 2 bases, with 10 bases left in between. Germline V gives CDR1 MDHEN, CDR2 SYDVKM. CDR3 length: 14 residues. CDR3 DNA sequence: TGTGCCAGCAGTTTAATTCTGGGGCCCTACGAGCAGTACTTC. Its protein product is CASSLILGPYEQYF.

The chain employs TRBV9 and TRBJ1-1; no clear D. CDR3 length: 14 residues. Germline V gene data show CDR1 as SGDLS and CDR2 as YYNGEE. The germline V and J ends were trimmed by 1 base and 4 bases, with 11 bases remaining between them. The CDR3 loop reads CASSVHRVPTEAFF. The DNA of the CDR3 is TGTGCCAGCAGCGTACATCGGGTACCCACTGAAGCTTTCTTT.

This chain joins TRBV27 and TRBJ1-4, with D tentatively TRBD1 (5 bases). This CDR3 has 13 residues. Trimming removed 5 bases from V and 10 bases from J, with 14 bases in between. Looked up from germline, CDR1 is MNHEY and CDR2 is SMNVEV (reference sequence). DNA of the CDR3: TGTGCCAGCAGTCCACTTAGTACAGGAAAACTGTTTTTT. Its protein is CASSPLSTGKLFF.

J is TRBJ1-5 and V is TRBV6-4; TRBD1 agrees at 9 bases. V trimming: 5 bases; J trimming: 0 bases; junction bases outside the gene matches: 11. Germline V lookup: CDR1 MRHNA, CDR2 SNTAGT. The CDR3 is 18 residues long. The CDR3 DNA reads as TGTGCCAGCAGTTCCCCTCGACAGGGGGTGGATAGCAATCAGCCCCAGCATTTT. Amino acids: CASSSPRQGVDSNQPQHF.

CDR3 coding DNA: TGTGCCAGCTCAGCAAACAGCGGGAACACTGAAGCTTTCTTT. Translated, it gives CASSANSGNTEAFF. The chain combines TRBV18 with TRBJ1-1; D remains ambiguous. There are 14 residues in the CDR3. V gave up 5 bases and J gave up 1 base, with 11 bases separating them. CDR1 and CDR2 (germline): KGHSH, LQKENI.